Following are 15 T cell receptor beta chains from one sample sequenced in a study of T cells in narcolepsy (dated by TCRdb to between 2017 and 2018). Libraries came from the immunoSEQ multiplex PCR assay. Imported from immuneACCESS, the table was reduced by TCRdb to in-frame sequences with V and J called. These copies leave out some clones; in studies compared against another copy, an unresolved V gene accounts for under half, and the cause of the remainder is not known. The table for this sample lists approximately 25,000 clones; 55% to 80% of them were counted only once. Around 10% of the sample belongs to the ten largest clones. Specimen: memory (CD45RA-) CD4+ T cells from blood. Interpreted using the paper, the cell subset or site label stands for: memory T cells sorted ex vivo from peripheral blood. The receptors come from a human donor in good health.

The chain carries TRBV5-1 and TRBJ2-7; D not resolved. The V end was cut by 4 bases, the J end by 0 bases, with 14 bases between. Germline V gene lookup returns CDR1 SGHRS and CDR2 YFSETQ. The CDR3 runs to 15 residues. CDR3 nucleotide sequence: TGCGCCAGCAGCATGAACCAGCAACTCTCCTACGAGCAGTACTTC. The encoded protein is CASSMNQQLSYEQYF.

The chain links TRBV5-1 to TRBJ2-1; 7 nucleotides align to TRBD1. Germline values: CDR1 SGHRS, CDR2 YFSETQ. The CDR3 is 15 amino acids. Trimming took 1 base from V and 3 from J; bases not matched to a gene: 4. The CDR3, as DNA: TGCGCCAGCAGCTTGCTGGGGACAGTCTACAATGAGCAGTTCTTC. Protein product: CASSLLGTVYNEQFF.

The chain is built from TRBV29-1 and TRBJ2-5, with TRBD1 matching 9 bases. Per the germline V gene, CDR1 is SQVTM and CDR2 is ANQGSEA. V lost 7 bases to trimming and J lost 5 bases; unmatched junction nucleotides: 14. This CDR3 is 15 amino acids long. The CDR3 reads CSASSGTGNGETQYF. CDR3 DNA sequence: TGCAGCGCATCCTCCGGGACAGGGAACGGCGAGACCCAGTACTTC.

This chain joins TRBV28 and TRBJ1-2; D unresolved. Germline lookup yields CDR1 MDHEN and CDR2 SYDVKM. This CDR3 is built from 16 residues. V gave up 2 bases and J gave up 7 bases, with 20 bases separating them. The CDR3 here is CASSLRLGASAGGYTF. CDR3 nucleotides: TGTGCCAGCAGTTTAAGGCTAGGAGCCTCGGCCGGTGGCTACACCTTC.

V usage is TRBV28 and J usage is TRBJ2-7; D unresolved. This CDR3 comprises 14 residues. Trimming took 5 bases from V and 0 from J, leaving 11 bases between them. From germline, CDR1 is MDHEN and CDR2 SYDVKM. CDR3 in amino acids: CASSKRTASYEQYF. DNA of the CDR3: TGTGCCAGCAGTAAAAGGACGGCCTCCTACGAGCAGTACTTC.

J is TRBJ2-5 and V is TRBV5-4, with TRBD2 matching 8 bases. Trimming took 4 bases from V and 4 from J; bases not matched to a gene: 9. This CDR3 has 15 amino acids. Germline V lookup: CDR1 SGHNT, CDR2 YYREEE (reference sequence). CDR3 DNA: TGTGCCAGCAGCCTGCCCGCAGCGGGAGTAGAGACCCAGTACTTC. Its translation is CASSLPAAGVETQYF.

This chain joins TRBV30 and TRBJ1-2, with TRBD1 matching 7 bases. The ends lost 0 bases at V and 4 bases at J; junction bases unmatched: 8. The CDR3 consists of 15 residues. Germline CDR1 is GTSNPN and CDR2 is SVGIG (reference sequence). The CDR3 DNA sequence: TGTGCCTGGAGTGTCCTGAACCGGGACAGCTATGGCTACACCTTC. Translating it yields CAWSVLNRDSYGYTF.

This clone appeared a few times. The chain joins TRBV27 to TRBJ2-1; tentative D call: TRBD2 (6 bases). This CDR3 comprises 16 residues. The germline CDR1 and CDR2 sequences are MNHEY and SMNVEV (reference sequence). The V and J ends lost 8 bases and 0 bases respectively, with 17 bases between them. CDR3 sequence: CASGVQAGNSYNEQFF. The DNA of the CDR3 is TGTGCCAGCGGAGTACAGGCGGGGAACTCCTACAATGAGCAGTTCTTC.

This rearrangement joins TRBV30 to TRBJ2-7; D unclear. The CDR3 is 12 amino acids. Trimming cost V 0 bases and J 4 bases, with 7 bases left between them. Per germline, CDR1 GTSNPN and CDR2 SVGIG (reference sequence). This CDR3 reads CAWSVSNYEQYF. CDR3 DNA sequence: TGTGCCTGGAGTGTCTCTAATTACGAGCAGTACTTC.

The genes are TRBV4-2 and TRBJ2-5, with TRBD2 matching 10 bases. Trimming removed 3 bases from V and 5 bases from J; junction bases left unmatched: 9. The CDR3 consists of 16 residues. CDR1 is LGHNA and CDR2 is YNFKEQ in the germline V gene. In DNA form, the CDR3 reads TGTGCCAGCAGCCAGGAGGTAGCGGGGGGAAGTGAGACCCAGTACTTC. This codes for CASSQEVAGGSETQYF.

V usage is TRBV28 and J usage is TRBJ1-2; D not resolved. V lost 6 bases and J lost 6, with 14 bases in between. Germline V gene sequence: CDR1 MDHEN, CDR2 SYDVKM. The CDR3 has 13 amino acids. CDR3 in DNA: TGTGCCAGCAGCCTACTCAGTCTGGATGGCTACACCTTC. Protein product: CASSLLSLDGYTF.

The CDR3 region is CASGREGQGSYGYTF. DNA of the CDR3: TGTGCCAGCGGTCGAGAGGGTCAAGGATCGTATGGCTACACCTTC. The chain has TRBV6-5 and TRBJ1-2; no definite D call. Per the germline V gene, CDR1 is MNHEY and CDR2 is SVGAGI. This CDR3 is 15 amino acids long. Trimming pared 8 bases from V and 5 bases from J, leaving 21 bases between.

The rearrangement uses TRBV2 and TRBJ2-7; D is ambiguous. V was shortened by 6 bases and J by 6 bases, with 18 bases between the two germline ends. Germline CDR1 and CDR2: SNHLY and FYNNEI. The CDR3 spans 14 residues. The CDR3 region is CASRKEPQSPEQYF. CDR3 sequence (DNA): TGTGCCAGCAGGAAGGAGCCCCAAAGTCCCGAGCAGTACTTC. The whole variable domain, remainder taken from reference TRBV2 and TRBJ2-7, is EPEVTQTPSHQVTQMGQEVILRCVPISNHLYFYWYRQILGQKVEFLVSFYNNEISEKSEIFDDQFSVERPDGSNFTLKIRSTKLEDSAMYFCASRKEPQSPEQYFGPGTRLTVT.

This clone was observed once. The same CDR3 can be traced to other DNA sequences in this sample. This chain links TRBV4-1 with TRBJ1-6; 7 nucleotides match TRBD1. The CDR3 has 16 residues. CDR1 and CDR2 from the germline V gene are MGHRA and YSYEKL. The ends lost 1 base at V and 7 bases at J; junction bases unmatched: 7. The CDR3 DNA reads TGCGCCAGCAGCCAAGGATCCGGGACAGAGAATTCACCCCTCCACTTT. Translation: CASSQGSGTENSPLHF.

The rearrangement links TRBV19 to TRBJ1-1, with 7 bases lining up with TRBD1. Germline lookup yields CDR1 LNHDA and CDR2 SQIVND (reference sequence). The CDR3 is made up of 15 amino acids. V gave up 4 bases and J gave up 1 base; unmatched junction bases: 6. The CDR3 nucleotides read TGTGCCAGTAGTAAAACAGGGGCGGCGAACACTGAAGCTTTCTTT. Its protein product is CASSKTGAANTEAFF.